This T cell receptor beta chain was sequenced for a study of blood T cell repertoires in COVID-19. Methods used by the authors: How many nucleated cells were present was estimated from reference gene primer amplification. Clones were sequenced by immunoSEQ multiplex PCR, and TCRdb holds only the in-frame ones, with some missing. The V and J calls and the clone size are those of that table, but D and trimming were determined from the DNA. The sample shows 150,000 or so clones, about four fifths of them seen only once. This clone was seen a handful of times. Participants came from around 25 US areas, aged about 18 to 89 years. The ends lost 9 bases at V and 2 bases at J; junction bases unmatched: 13. The CDR3 covers 15 residues. Germline CDR1 is LNHDA and CDR2 is SQIVND (reference sequence).

Input material: PBMCs or T cells enriched from blood (not recorded which). V is TRBV19 and J is TRBJ2-7; 7 nucleotides align to TRBD2. This sequence was found in a man aged 50 or older who had recovered from COVID-19. The CDR3 loop reads CASRRGSRGAYEQYF. DNA for the CDR3: TGTGCCAGCCGTAGGGGAAGTCGGGGGGCCTACGAGCAGTACTTC.